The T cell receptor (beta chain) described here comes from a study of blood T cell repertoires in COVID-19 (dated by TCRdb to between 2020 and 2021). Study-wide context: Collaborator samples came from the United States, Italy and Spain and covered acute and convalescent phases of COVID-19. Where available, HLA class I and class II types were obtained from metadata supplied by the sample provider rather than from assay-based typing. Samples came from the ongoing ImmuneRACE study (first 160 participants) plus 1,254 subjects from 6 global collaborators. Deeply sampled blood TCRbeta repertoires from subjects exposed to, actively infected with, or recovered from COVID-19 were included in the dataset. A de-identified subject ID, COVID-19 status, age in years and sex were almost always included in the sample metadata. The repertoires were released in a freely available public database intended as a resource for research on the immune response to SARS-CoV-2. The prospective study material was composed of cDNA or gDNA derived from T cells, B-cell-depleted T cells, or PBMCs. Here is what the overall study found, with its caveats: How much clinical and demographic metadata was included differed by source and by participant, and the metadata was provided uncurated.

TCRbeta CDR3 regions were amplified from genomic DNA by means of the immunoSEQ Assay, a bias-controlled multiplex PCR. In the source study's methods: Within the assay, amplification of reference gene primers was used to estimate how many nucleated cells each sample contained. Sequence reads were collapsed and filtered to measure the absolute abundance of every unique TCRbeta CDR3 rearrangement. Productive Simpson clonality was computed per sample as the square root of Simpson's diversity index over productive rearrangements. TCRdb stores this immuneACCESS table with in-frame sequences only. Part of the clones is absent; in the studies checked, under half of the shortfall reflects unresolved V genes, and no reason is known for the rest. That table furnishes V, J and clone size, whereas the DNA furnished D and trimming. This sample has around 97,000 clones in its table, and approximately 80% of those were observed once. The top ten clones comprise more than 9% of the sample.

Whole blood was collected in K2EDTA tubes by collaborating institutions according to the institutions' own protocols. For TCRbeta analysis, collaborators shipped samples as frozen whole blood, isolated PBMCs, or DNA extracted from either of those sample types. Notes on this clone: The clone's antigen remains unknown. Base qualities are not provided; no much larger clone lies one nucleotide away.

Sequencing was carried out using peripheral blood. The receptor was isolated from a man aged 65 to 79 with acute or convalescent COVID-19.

The CDR3 in this case is CASSPHPDRVQQKLFF. DNA sequence: TGTGCCAGCAGTCCCCACCCGGACAGGGTGCAGCAAAAACTGTTTTTT. The rearranged segments are TRBV5-8 and TRBJ1-4; 8 central bases correspond to TRBD1. Taken from the germline V gene, the CDR1 and CDR2 loops are SGHTS and YDEGEE. The CDR3 spans 16 residues, from the cysteine through the phenylalanine. The sequence is cut down to CDR3 DNA, 48 bases in frame from base 1. Trimmed from V: 5 bases; trimmed from J: 9 bases; junction bases lacking a gene match: 15.